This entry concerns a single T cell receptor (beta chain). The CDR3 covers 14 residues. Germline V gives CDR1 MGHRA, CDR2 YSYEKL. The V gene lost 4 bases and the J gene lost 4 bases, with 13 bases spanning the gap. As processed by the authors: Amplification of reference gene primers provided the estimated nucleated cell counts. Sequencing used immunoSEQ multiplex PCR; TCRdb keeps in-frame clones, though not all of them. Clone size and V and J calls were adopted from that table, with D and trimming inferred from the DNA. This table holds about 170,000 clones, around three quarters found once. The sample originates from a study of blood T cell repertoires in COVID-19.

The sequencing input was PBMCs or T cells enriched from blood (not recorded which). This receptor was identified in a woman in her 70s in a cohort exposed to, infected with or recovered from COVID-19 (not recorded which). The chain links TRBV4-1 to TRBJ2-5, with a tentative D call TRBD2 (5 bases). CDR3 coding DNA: TGCGCCAGCAGCCCGGGGATGTCTGGAGAGACCCAGTACTTC. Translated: CASSPGMSGETQYF.